This entry features one T cell receptor (beta chain) sequence. Its cognate antigen is unknown. The germline CDR1 and CDR2 sequences are SEHNR and FQNEAQ (reference sequence). V trimming: 4 bases; J trimming: 8 bases; junction bases outside the gene matches: 7. The CDR3 is 14 amino acids. Here immunoSEQ multiplex PCR was the method, and the copy in TCRdb shows in-frame clones only, minus some. The sample lists 400,000 to 500,000 clones; approximately 89% were seen once. This sample is drawn from a study of Ad26.COV2.S vaccination and SARS-CoV-2 variants. Study findings and constraints: Vaccinees displayed broader spike-specific TCR repertoires than placebo recipients.

Treatment here: some 20 received Ad26.COV2.S at low or high dose, single or two shots; about five received placebo; per-sample allocation not given. Sampling was done on day 63 after the first vaccine or placebo injection. The chain recombines TRBV7-9 with TRBJ2-1, with 8 nucleotides matching TRBD1. Source: peripheral blood, taken in a trial of Ad26.COV2.S vaccine versus placebo. This clonotype was sampled from a person between 18 and 59 years old who received the Ad26.COV2.S COVID-19 vaccine or a placebo. CDR3 loop: CASSSWTGSHEQFF. The CDR3 region has the DNA TGTGCCAGCAGCTCATGGACAGGGTCGCATGAGCAGTTCTTC.